The sequence of this TCR beta chain was determined in a study of cytomegalovirus exposure and HLA in healthy donors. Researchers ran the PCR with 60 Vbeta and 13 Jbeta primers. The protocol was immunoSEQ multiplex PCR, while the TCRdb copy is restricted to in-frame clones and leaves out a portion. The sample comprises almost 65,000 clones, over 70% of which are singletons, and more than 5% rests with the top ten. Germline CDR1 is SEHNR and CDR2 is FQNEAQ (reference sequence). CDR3 length: 16 residues. V lost 5 bases to trimming and J lost 5 bases; unmatched junction nucleotides: 10. Broader study findings: Later analysis identified a missense DCLRE1C variant that was linked to TCR beta V- and J-gene trimming.

On this clone itself: Its matching antigen is unknown.

The chain couples TRBV7-9 to TRBJ1-1, with 11 bases fitting TRBD1. Sequencing was carried out using PBMCs. This TCR was recovered from a male donor in good health and CMV-seropositive. In DNA, the CDR3 is TGTGCCAGCAGCGCCCGGGACAGGGGGGGTCGGACTGAAGCTTTCTTT. Its translation is CASSARDRGGRTEAFF.